This T cell receptor beta chain was sequenced for a study of blood T cell repertoires in COVID-19. Study information: Material from acute and convalescent COVID-19 was sourced from the United States, Italy and Spain. T cells, B-cell-depleted T cells, or PBMCs provided the cDNA or gDNA that served as material.

Authors' data handling: Amplified reference gene primers provided the basis for estimating nucleated cell counts. Sequenced by immunoSEQ multiplex PCR; TCRdb stores in-frame clones only, minus some. V and J calls and clone size are those listed in that table; D and trimming were worked out from the DNA. The sample contains 150,000 to 200,000 clones, 81% of which appear only once. This clone was seen only once. Patients from Seattle were sampled longitudinally, starting during active infection. The sequenced sample was peripheral blood. This receptor was identified in a woman older than 75 with COVID-19, enrolled during active disease.

Here the CDR3 DNA reads TGTGCCAGCAGCTTAGCGCTAGCGGGGGGCGACAATGAGCAGTTCTTC. Protein product: CASSLALAGGDNEQFF. The rearrangement joins TRBV7-8 to TRBJ2-1; 11 positions match TRBD2. The CDR3 length is 16 residues. Germline values: CDR1 SGHVS, CDR2 FQNEAQ. V lost 0 bases, J lost 5 bases, and 3 bases stayed unmatched.